This TCR beta chain was sequenced in a study of OX40 agonist ivuxolimab in advanced cancers. Broader study findings: Among T cells, CD8+ cells averaged more expanded clones than CD4+ cells.

The CDR3 length is 14 residues. The V end was cut by 2 bases, the J end by 6 bases, with 14 bases between. CDR1 and CDR2 (germline): SGHRS, YFSETQ. Here immunoSEQ multiplex PCR was the method, and the copy in TCRdb shows in-frame clones only, minus some. The repertoire holds approximately 89,000 clones, with 80% to 90% as singletons. Of note for this clone: What it binds is unknown.

This sequence originates from an adult with an advanced solid tumor such as melanoma, head and neck, liver or kidney cancer. Here the sequenced sample was CD4+ or CD8+ T cells sorted from blood, taken in a trial of the OX40 agonist ivuxolimab. The rearrangement uses TRBV5-1 and TRBJ1-2; TRBD1 is a possible D gene (6 bases). The DNA for the CDR3 is TGCGCCAGCAGCTTATCACAGGGTCGCGATGGCTACACCTTC. It codes for CASSLSQGRDGYTF.